The rows below give T cell receptor beta chains drawn from one sample of a study of T cells in localized non-small cell lung cancer. Sequencing was performed with immunoSEQ multiplex PCR; in TCRdb, only in-frame clones are kept and a portion is missing. This table has 70,000 to 95,000 clones, around 90% appearing once. The input for sequencing was PBMCs, taken before any cancer treatment. These receptors all come from a woman between 35 and 75 years old with stage II squamous cell lung carcinoma. Each CDR3 is given with its conserved first and last residue. D genes are given only for firm matches.

>TRBD2|TRBJ2-5|TRBV9
CASSPLGLAGNLQETQYF
>TRBD1|TRBJ2-7|TRBV11-2
CASSFGTGQDEQYF
>.|TRBJ1-1|TRBV11-2
CASSPKANTEAFF
>.|TRBJ2-3|TRBV28
CASSFPSRARALDTQYF
>.|TRBJ1-1|TRBV4-2
CASSQEPRDVEAFF
>TRBD2|TRBJ2-7|TRBV7-2
CASSRGASGGRGEQYF
>TRBD2|TRBJ2-1|TRBV4-2
CASSQDGSASGRGNEQFF
>TRBD1|TRBJ2-5|TRBV19
CASSTSRTGEETQYF
>.|TRBJ2-7|TRBV7-2
CASSLNLQYEQYF
>TRBD2|TRBJ2-1|TRBV7-2
CASSLAGLAVNNEQFF
>.|TRBJ1-2|TRBV10-3
CAISESGVFGYTF
>.|TRBJ2-5|TRBV29-1
CSVDRGGETQYF
>TRBD2|TRBJ2-7|TRBV6-5
CASSYSGLAGSYEQYF
>.|TRBJ1-5|TRBV7-2
CASSPEGYSNQPQHF
>TRBD1|TRBJ1-2|TRBV5-1
CASLPGQGANYGYTF
>.|TRBJ2-7|TRBV19
CATSPLASSYEQYF
>.|TRBJ1-1|TRBV5-8
CASKSTEAFF
>.|TRBJ1-1|TRBV27
CASTRTAMDTEAFF
>.|TRBJ2-2|TRBV5-1
CASSGDRAGELFF
>TRBD1|TRBJ2-6|TRBV5-4
CASGRQGVGANVLTF
>.|TRBJ2-1|TRBV4-1
CASSQDPSGAIYEQFF
>.|TRBJ2-1|TRBV11-3
CASSLEGGRNEQFF
>.|TRBJ2-1|TRBV6-1
CASSEVQGSAREQFF
>.|TRBJ1-1|TRBV5-4
CASSFPPGGNEAFF
>TRBD1|TRBJ1-2|TRBV28
CASSTIGQGKSGYTF
>TRBD1|TRBJ2-7|TRBV4-1
CASSKNRGNVDEQYF
>.|TRBJ1-2|TRBV6-5
CASRFDSHYGYTF
>.|TRBJ1-1|TRBV10-1
CASSEPQAGVVGAKAFF
>TRBD2|TRBJ2-4|TRBV11-2
CASSLSGILAKNIQYF
>.|TRBJ1-6|TRBV5-1
CASSLADRMALHF
>TRBD1|TRBJ1-1|TRBV6-5
CATRGQANTEAFF
>TRBD1|TRBJ2-3|TRBV19
CASRMTGTGTDTQYF
>.|TRBJ1-1|TRBV7-9
CASTKENTEAFF
>.|TRBJ1-2|TRBV6-1
CASSPGHSYGYTF
>TRBD1|TRBJ2-7|TRBV19
CASSRTGVDEQYF
>TRBD2|TRBJ2-5|TRBV6-1
CARGDWETQYF
>TRBD2|TRBJ2-1|TRBV7-9
CASSRTSGVSYNEQFF
>.|TRBJ1-4|TRBV27
CASSLARATNEKLFF
>TRBD1|TRBJ1-1|TRBV29-1
CSAATGQNTEAFF
>TRBD2|TRBJ2-5|TRBV7-9
CASSPEGSGQETQYF
>.|TRBJ1-4|TRBV18
CASSIGEAEKLFF
>TRBD2|TRBJ2-1|TRBV2
CASTLAGYNEQFF
>TRBD1|TRBJ1-3|TRBV5-1
CASSSGQGNTIYF
>.|TRBJ2-3|TRBV27
CATWADTQYF
>TRBD1|TRBJ1-1|TRBV5-1
CASSLVGQGAKDTEAFF
>TRBD1|TRBJ1-5|TRBV28
CASSRQGLSNQPQHF
>TRBD2|TRBJ2-7|TRBV2
CASSEALKFGTSSYEQYF
>TRBD1|TRBJ1-4|TRBV6-1
CASNRQGTNEKLFF
>TRBD1|TRBJ2-7|TRBV6-6
CASSYEGQGFF
>TRBD1|TRBJ2-4|TRBV5-4
CASSFGSGQGPKNIQYF
>TRBD1|TRBJ1-1|TRBV7-8
CASSFDRAATEAFF
>.|TRBJ1-2|TRBV5-1
CASRGQQGFYGYTF
>.|TRBJ2-3|TRBV15
CATSRANQGLDTQYF
>.|TRBJ1-6|TRBV7-8
CASSLATAGRGGSYNSPLHF
>.|TRBJ2-2|TRBV10-3
CAISGTTNTGELFF
>TRBD2|TRBJ2-7|TRBV4-1
CASSQARTSGYEQYF
>.|TRBJ2-1|TRBV27
CASSYGRQYNEQFF